A single T cell receptor beta chain is shown here with its context. This entry belongs to a study of blood T cell repertoires in COVID-19. Patients of the Seattle cohort, enrolled during active infection, were followed longitudinally. Per the original methods: Amplifying reference gene primers gave estimates of nucleated cell counts. TCRdb's table, derived via immunoSEQ multiplex PCR, lists solely in-frame clones and lacks some. From that table come the V and J calls and clone size; the DNA was used to work out D and trimming. The sample lists 150,000 to 170,000 clones, about 88% occurring once. This CDR3 spans 15 amino acids. Per germline, CDR1 MNHEY and CDR2 SVGAGI. V shed 6 bases, J shed 3 bases, and the junction held 9 bases outside the gene matches.

This receptor was taken from a woman aged 60-75 years with COVID-19, enrolled during active disease. The sample was peripheral blood. The chain recombines TRBV6-5 with TRBJ1-2; TRBD1 agrees at 8 bases. The CDR3 sequence is CASSRTQGVDYGYTF. The CDR3 coding sequence is TGTGCCAGCAGCCGAACACAGGGGGTTGACTATGGCTACACCTTC.